These 20 T cell receptor beta chains were all obtained from the same sample, sequenced in a study of T cell repertoires in cytomegalovirus infection. Their antigens remain unidentified. TCRdb itself ran the reads through MiXCR, one entry per CDR3 protein. Altogether 550,000 to 700,000 distinct CDR3 sequences are present, 35% to 50% being singletons, with the ten largest covering about 46%. The sample here was cultured PBMCs, taken from culture after CMV antigen stimulation. Source of these receptors: a human donor in good health (CMV status not recorded). Some clones in this sample may be carry-over from other donors' samples.

This chain joins TRBV7-2 and TRBJ2-7; 8 bases match TRBD2. This CDR3 has 14 amino acids. Trimming took 5 bases from V and 0 from J; bases not matched to a gene: 3. Germline V gives CDR1 SGHTA, CDR2 FQGNSA. For the CDR3, the DNA is TGTGCCAGCAGCACTACTAGCGGCTCCTACGAGCAGTACTTC. Its translation: CASSTTSGSYEQYF.

This chain connects TRBV6-2 or TRBV6-3 to TRBJ1-1, with a tentative D call TRBD1 (6 bases). V was cut by 6 bases and J by 4 bases, with 21 bases left in between. Per the germline V gene, CDR1 is MNHEY and CDR2 is SVGEGT. This CDR3 contains 16 residues. The CDR3 DNA sequence: TGTGCCAGCAGCCCATTGGGGGCCAAGGGGGGCACTGAAGCTTTCTTT. This translates into CASSPLGAKGGTEAFF.

V is TRBV19 and J is TRBJ2-5, with D possibly matching TRBD1 (6 bases). Germline V gene sequence: CDR1 LNHDA, CDR2 SQIVND (reference sequence). V was pared by 4 bases and J by 4 bases, with 19 bases between. There are 16 residues in the CDR3. DNA of the CDR3: TGTGCCAGTAGTACCCCGGGACATTTTGGGGGAGAGACCCAGTACTTC. Protein: CASSTPGHFGGETQYF.

CDR3 nucleotides: TGTGCCAGCAGCTTACGTCCCCTAGCGGGGGGCCCGAACACCGGGGAGCTGTTTTTT. It codes for CASSLRPLAGGPNTGELFF. The chain is built from TRBV7-6 and TRBJ2-2, with 11 bases lining up with TRBD2. Germline CDR1 reads SGHVS; CDR2 reads FNYEAQ. CDR3 length equals 19 residues. After removal of 2 bases from V and 0 bases from J, the junction contained 8 bases not matched to a gene.

This clonotype was seen only a few times. The V call is TRBV6-5, the J call TRBJ2-3; possibly TRBD2 for D (6 bases). Germline V lookup: CDR1 MNHEY, CDR2 SVGAGI. Trimming took 4 bases from V and 3 from J, leaving 14 bases between them. This CDR3 has 15 residues. The CDR3 DNA sequence: TGTGCCAGCAGTTGGACGGGAGCTGAGACAGATACGCAGTATTTT. As protein: CASSWTGAETDTQYF.

The genes are TRBV7-2 and TRBJ2-7; TRBD2 is a possible D gene (6 bases). Germline loops: CDR1 SGHTA, CDR2 FQGNSA. Trimming cost V 5 bases and J 7 bases, with 18 bases left between them. The CDR3 totals 14 residues. CDR3 sequence (DNA): TGTGCCAGCAGCCTGCGGGGAACGGGGTTGGAGCAGTACTTC. Its translation: CASSLRGTGLEQYF.

This clonotype was seen only a few times. DNA for the CDR3: TGTGCCAGCTCACCGGACGGAAGCACAGATACGCAGTATTTT. Translation: CASSPDGSTDTQYF. The rearrangement uses TRBV18 and TRBJ2-3, with D hard to call. Germline V gives CDR1 KGHSH, CDR2 LQKENI. CDR3 length: 14 amino acids. The germline V and J ends were trimmed by 3 bases and 0 bases, with 7 bases remaining between them.

This clonotype was observed many times. The chain combines TRBV7-2 with TRBJ2-3; TRBD1 or TRBD2 may be the D gene (5 bases each). Trimming took off 5 bases at V and 2 bases at J, with 14 bases between the two ends. CDR3 length equals 15 residues. CDR1 and CDR2 (germline): SGHTA, FQGNSA. The CDR3 coding sequence is TGTGCCAGCAGCGCAACCGGGACCGTCACAGATACGCAGTATTTT. It is translated as CASSATGTVTDTQYF.

V and J are TRBV11-2 and TRBJ1-6, with a tentative D call TRBD1 (5 bases). Looked up from germline, CDR1 is SGHAT and CDR2 is FQNNGV. The CDR3 covers 15 residues. V was shortened by 5 bases and J by 7 bases, with 15 bases between the two germline ends. This CDR3 is CASSVRGGQNSPLHF. CDR3 sequence (DNA): TGTGCCAGCAGCGTTAGGGGCGGTCAGAATTCACCCCTCCACTTT.

This clonotype was observed a few times. The chain is built from TRBV5-4 and TRBJ2-7; D unresolved. CDR3 length: 12 amino acids. Between the trimmed V and J ends, which lost 4 bases and 7 bases, there was a span of 12 bases. The V gene's germline CDR1 is SGHNT and CDR2 YYREEE (reference sequence). CDR3 amino acids: CASSPIVGEQYF. For the CDR3, the DNA is TGTGCCAGCAGCCCTATTGTGGGAGAGCAGTACTTC.

This clonotype was counted a few times. The rearrangement joins TRBV29-1 to TRBJ2-1; perhaps TRBD2 as D (5 bases). The germline V gene encodes CDR1 SQVTM and CDR2 ANQGSEA. V dropped 4 bases and J dropped 0 bases, with 10 bases sitting between them. This CDR3 is 14 amino acids long. CDR3 sequence: CSVGRGLSYNEQFF. The CDR3 DNA reads as TGCAGCGTTGGGCGCGGACTCTCCTACAATGAGCAGTTCTTC.

V gene TRBV30 combines with J gene TRBJ2-1, with D perhaps TRBD1 (6 bases). Germline V CDR1 and CDR2: GTSNPN, SVGIG (reference sequence). The CDR3 length is 11 residues. V was clipped by 2 bases and J by 10 bases, with 9 bases between them. The CDR3 protein is CAWSTQGEQFF. The CDR3 coding sequence is TGTGCCTGGAGTACCCAGGGGGAGCAGTTCTTC.

V and J are TRBV12-3 or TRBV12-4 and TRBJ2-3; the D is unclear. The V end lost 7 bases, the J end lost 0 bases, and 5 bases lay between the germline ends. CDR3 length: 12 residues. The CDR3 DNA follows: TGTGCCAGCAAGCACAGCACAGATACGCAGTATTTT. It yields the protein CASKHSTDTQYF.

The CDR3 loop reads CASLGQGVSYEQYF. As DNA, the CDR3 is TGTGCCAGCTTAGGGCAGGGGGTCTCCTACGAGCAGTACTTC. The V and J genes are TRBV6-1 and TRBJ2-7, with 7 bases lining up with TRBD1. V trimming: 8 bases; J trimming: 0 bases; junction bases outside the gene matches: 7. Germline lookup yields CDR1 MNHNS and CDR2 SASEGT. The length of the CDR3 is 14 residues.

The chain employs TRBV19 and TRBJ2-7, with D perhaps matching TRBD1 or TRBD2 (5 bases each). Germline CDR1 reads LNHDA; CDR2 reads SQIVND (reference sequence). The CDR3 extends over 15 amino acids. The V gene lost 2 bases and the J gene lost 7 bases, with 18 bases spanning the gap. The CDR3 coding sequence is TGTGCCAGTAGTATAAATCTCGGGACGAACACAGAGCAGTACTTC. Translation gives CASSINLGTNTEQYF.

This clonotype has at least ten counts. This chain uses TRBV7-2 with TRBJ2-7, with unresolved D. CDR3 length: 12 residues. Between the trimmed V and J ends, which lost 5 bases and 0 bases, there was a span of 5 bases. Germline V gene sequence: CDR1 SGHTA, CDR2 FQGNSA. CDR3 amino acids: CASSEYSYEQYF. For the CDR3, the DNA is TGTGCCAGCAGCGAATACTCCTACGAGCAGTACTTC.

J is TRBJ2-1 and V is TRBV12-3 or TRBV12-4, with D hard to call. V was clipped by 3 bases and J by 8 bases, with 14 bases between them. CDR3 length: 14 residues. The CDR3 is CASSFPPHFDEQFF. The CDR3 DNA reads TGTGCCAGCAGTTTTCCCCCCCACTTCGATGAGCAGTTCTTC.

This chain links TRBV2 with TRBJ2-4; D uncertain. The germline gives CDR1 SNHLY, CDR2 FYNNEI. V lost 1 base and J lost 1, with 8 bases in between. The CDR3 totals 15 residues. The CDR3 coding sequence is TGTGCCAGCAGTGAAGGGACGAGCGCCAAAAACATTCAGTACTTC. Protein: CASSEGTSAKNIQYF.

V gene TRBV6-6 combines with J gene TRBJ2-2; 7 bases are shared with TRBD2. The CDR3 is 15 amino acids. Per germline, CDR1 MNHNY and CDR2 SVGAGI (reference sequence). Trimming removed 4 bases from V and 3 bases from J; junction bases left unmatched: 5. The CDR3 is CASSSRGGDTGELFF. In nucleotides, the CDR3 is TGTGCCAGCAGTTCTCGGGGAGGGGACACCGGGGAGCTGTTTTTT.

This clonotype came up a few times. V and J are TRBV7-6 and TRBJ2-1; 7 bases align to TRBD1. V dropped 6 bases and J dropped 6; count of bases not matched to a gene: 5. This CDR3 is built from 13 residues. Germline CDR1 is SGHVS and CDR2 is FNYEAQ. The CDR3 DNA reads as TGTGCCAGCAGATCGGGACAGAGCAATGAGCAGTTCTTC. This translates into CASRSGQSNEQFF.